The rows below give T cell receptor beta chains drawn from one sample of a study of identical twins. One entry per CDR3 protein, called by TCRdb with MiXCR from the 5' RACE reads. The sample contains some 1,700,000 distinct CDR3 sequences, about 31% of which appear only once. Sequencing was carried out using cord blood. These receptors were obtained from a newborn girl in good health. CDR3s include the opening cysteine and the closing phenylalanine or tryptophan. D genes are given only for firm matches. A row's size may be missing; if present it is once, few, many or a size class.

v_gene	abundance	j_gene	d_gene	CDR3nt	CDR3aa
TRBV7-9	few	TRBJ2-7	TRBD2	TGTGCCAGCAGCTTAGCCCAACTAGCGGCCTACGAGCAGTACTTC	CASSLAQLAAYEQYF
TRBV5-5	NA	TRBJ2-7	TRBD1	TGTGCCAGCAGCTCCCGAGGGACAGGGTCCCACGAGCAGTACTTC	CASSSRGTGSHEQYF
TRBV24-1	NA	TRBJ2-7	TRBD1	TGTGCCACCAGTGACGCTCGGGACAGGGATCCCTACGAGCAGTACTTC	CATSDARDRDPYEQYF
TRBV12-3/TRBV12-4	few	TRBJ2-1	TRBD2	TGTGCCAGCACGGGACTAGCGGGAGTAAGTGAGCAGTTCTTC	CASTGLAGVSEQFF
TRBV2	few	TRBJ1-2	NA	TGTGCCAGCCAAGAGCGTCGGAGAACCTATGGCTACACCTTC	CASQERRRTYGYTF
TRBV7-2	many	TRBJ2-3	TRBD2	TGTGCCAGCAGCTTACTAGCGGGCATGGGAGATACGCAGTATTTT	CASSLLAGMGDTQYF
TRBV3-1	NA	TRBJ1-1	NA	TGTGCCAGCAGCCAAAGGGGCCAGGGTGCTGGAGCTTTCTTT	CASSQRGQGAGAFF
TRBV20-1	NA	TRBJ1-5	TRBD1	TGCAGTGCTAGAGACCTCGACAGGGTGATCCAGCCCCAGCATTTT	CSARDLDRVIQPQHF
TRBV2	NA	TRBJ1-1	TRBD1	TGTGCCAGCAGTGAAGGCTGGACAGGGTCTTCTGTGGCTTTCTTT	CASSEGWTGSSVAFF
TRBV25-1	NA	TRBJ2-3	NA	TGTGCCAGCAGTGAATCTAGGACGGAGCCCTACACAGATACGCAGTATTTT	CASSESRTEPYTDTQYF
TRBV12-3/TRBV12-4	few	TRBJ2-1	TRBD2	TGTGCCAGCAGTCCGGCCGGGAAAGGGGTGACTAGCGGGAGATACAATGAGCAGTTCTTC	CASSPAGKGVTSGRYNEQFF
TRBV7-2	NA	TRBJ2-7	NA	TGTGCCAGCAGCACAGGGACTTCTTACTCCTACGAGCAGTACTTC	CASSTGTSYSYEQYF
TRBV7-2	NA	TRBJ2-1	NA	TGTGCCAGCAGCTACCTACAAGAGACCCAGTTCTTC	CASSYLQETQFF
TRBV20-1	few	TRBJ1-1	NA	TGCAGTGCTAGAGATCCCCGACAGGTGGGTTATGAAGCTTTCTTT	CSARDPRQVGYEAFF
TRBV10-3	NA	TRBJ1-3	NA	TGTGCCATCTCGGAACCCGGGAGGGAAGGAAACACCATATATTTT	CAISEPGREGNTIYF
TRBV10-3	few	TRBJ2-5	NA	TGTGCCATCAGTGATCCGGGTAGACCCAGAGAGACCCAGTACTTC	CAISDPGRPRETQYF
TRBV2	once	TRBJ1-4	NA	TGTGCCAGCAGTGACCACAGGACTAATGAAAAACTGTTTTTT	CASSDHRTNEKLFF
TRBV5-6	NA	TRBJ2-7	NA	TGTGCCAGCAGCTCCGTAGAAAAGGCGAATGAGCAGTACTTC	CASSSVEKANEQYF
TRBV20-1	few	TRBJ1-2	NA	TGCAGTGCTAGAGATGCTACCCATAGTGGCTACACCTTC	CSARDATHSGYTF
TRBV6-1	few	TRBJ1-5	NA	TGTGCCAGCAGTGAACTTCAGGGGTTAAGCAATCAGCCCCAGCATTTT	CASSELQGLSNQPQHF
TRBV28	NA	TRBJ2-7	TRBD2	TGTGCCAGCAGTTTCCCATCTAGCGGGAGGGTCGACGAGCGGTACTTC	CASSFPSSGRVDERYF
TRBV20-1	NA	TRBJ2-1	NA	TGCAGTGGGTTCCAAGTACCCTCTTACGCAGCTTACAATGAGCAGTTCTTC	CSGFQVPSYAAYNEQFF
TRBV24-1	NA	TRBJ2-3	NA	TGTGCCACCAGTGATTATTTACCAGATACGCAGTATTTT	CATSDYLPDTQYF
TRBV20-1	NA	TRBJ1-1	NA	TGCAGTGCTAGAGAGGATCAGGAGTTTTTGTACACTGAAGCTTTCTTT	CSAREDQEFLYTEAFF
TRBV5-1	NA	TRBJ2-2	TRBD2	TGCGCCAGCAGCTTGATTAGCGGGCCGGGCACCGGGGAGCTGTTTTTT	CASSLISGPGTGELFF
TRBV30	NA	TRBJ1-5	NA	TGTGCCTGGAGTGTGCCAGCCAATAATCAGCCCCAGCATTTT	CAWSVPANNQPQHF
TRBV3-1	NA	TRBJ2-1	NA	TGTGCCAGCAGCCAAGATGGGTGGACAAACTCCAACAATGAGCAGTTCTTC	CASSQDGWTNSNNEQFF
TRBV12-3/TRBV12-4	NA	TRBJ2-2	NA	TGTGCCAGCAGTTTCCGGGACTCGATGAACACCGGGGAGCTGTTTTTT	CASSFRDSMNTGELFF
TRBV12-3/TRBV12-4	few	TRBJ2-4	TRBD1	TGTGCCAGCAGGAGACAGGGGGCGAGAAACATTCAGTACTTC	CASRRQGARNIQYF
TRBV3-1	NA	TRBJ2-1	NA	TGTGCCAGCAGCCAAGCTTCGGAGGAGTTCTTC	CASSQASEEFF
TRBV29-1	NA	TRBJ2-7	TRBD1	TGCAGCGTTGAATTTTTGGGACAGCGGTACGAGCAGTACTTC	CSVEFLGQRYEQYF
TRBV4-1	many	TRBJ2-1	NA	TGCGCCAGCAGCCAACAATTTGGCGAGCAGTTCTTC	CASSQQFGEQFF
TRBV5-1	NA	TRBJ2-1	TRBD1	TGCGCCAACTATTCATCTCTCCGGGACAGGGGAAGAGGTGAGCAGTTCTTC	CANYSSLRDRGRGEQFF
TRBV6-4	few	TRBJ2-7	TRBD2	TGTGCCATGGGACTAGCGGGAACCTACGAGCAGTACTTC	CAMGLAGTYEQYF
TRBV20-1	NA	TRBJ1-1	TRBD1	TGCAGTGCTAGCGGGGACAGCTCTTCCGAAGCTTTCTTT	CSASGDSSSEAFF
TRBV27	few	TRBJ1-5	TRBD1	TGTGCCAGCAGCCCCGGGCAGGGGGGATTTCAGCCCCAGCATTTT	CASSPGQGGFQPQHF
TRBV2	NA	TRBJ2-7	TRBD2	TGTGCCAGCAGTGTGGGTATACTAGCGTGGAATGAGCAGTACTTC	CASSVGILAWNEQYF
TRBV10-3	many	TRBJ2-3	TRBD2	TGTGCCATCAGTGCTCAGCGGGGGAGCACAGATACGCAGTATTTT	CAISAQRGSTDTQYF
TRBV6-5	few	TRBJ2-3	NA	TGTGCCAGCAGTTACTCGAGGTGGGAGACCACAGATACGCAGTATTTT	CASSYSRWETTDTQYF
TRBV20-1	NA	TRBJ2-7	TRBD2	TGCAGTGCGACTAGCGGGGCTGTTAGCTCCTACAATGAGCAGTACTTC	CSATSGAVSSYNEQYF
TRBV10-3	NA	TRBJ2-7	NA	TGTGCCATCAGTGCCGGGACAGAGCAGTACTTC	CAISAGTEQYF
TRBV28	few	TRBJ2-7	NA	TGTGCCAGCAGTTCGACCCCCCTCCGCTACGAGCAGTACTTC	CASSSTPLRYEQYF
TRBV24-1	NA	TRBJ2-7	NA	TGTGCCACCAGTGATCCGAATGGCGATGAGCAGTACTTC	CATSDPNGDEQYF
TRBV7-2	many	TRBJ2-3	NA	TGTGCCAGCAGCTTTTTAGGCGGGAGCACAGATACGCAGTATTTT	CASSFLGGSTDTQYF
TRBV14	few	TRBJ1-1	NA	TGTGCCAGCAGCCAAGGGAGGTGGGGTGAAGCTTTCTTT	CASSQGRWGEAFF
TRBV20-1	NA	TRBJ2-7	TRBD2	TGCAGTGCTAGCAGGACTAGCGGCCTCGAGCAGTACTTC	CSASRTSGLEQYF
TRBV5-1	many	TRBJ2-3	TRBD2	TGCGCCAGCAGCCCCGGTTTAGCGGGGGTTACAGATACGCAGTATTTT	CASSPGLAGVTDTQYF
TRBV9	NA	TRBJ2-3	TRBD2	TGTGCCAGCAGCGTAGGAGCAACTAGCGGGGGCACAGATACGCAGTATTTT	CASSVGATSGGTDTQYF
TRBV4-1	NA	TRBJ2-6	TRBD1	TGCGCCAGCAGGTTGCGGACAGGGACAAGTACTGGGGCCAACGTCCTGACTTTC	CASRLRTGTSTGANVLTF
TRBV3-1	NA	TRBJ2-1	NA	TGTGCCGGCAGCCAACTCCGGGGTAGCTCCTACAATGAGCAGTTCTTC	CAGSQLRGSSYNEQFF
TRBV27	NA	TRBJ1-1	NA	TGTGCCAGCAGTTTATTTGGGCGGTTGAACACTGAAGCTTTCTTT	CASSLFGRLNTEAFF
TRBV5-4	few	TRBJ2-1	TRBD1	TGTGCCTCTCTCGACAGGGAAGGAAATGAGCAGTTCTTC	CASLDREGNEQFF
TRBV10-3	few	TRBJ2-3	NA	TGTGCCATCAGTATCGGGACTAGCACAGATACGCAGTATTTT	CAISIGTSTDTQYF
TRBV9	NA	TRBJ2-5	TRBD2	TGTGCCAGCAGCGTAGTGTTTGGCGGGGGGACTAGCTCCTACAATGAGCAGTACTTC	CASSVVFGGGTSSYNEQYF
TRBV29-1	few	TRBJ2-1	NA	TGCAGCGTGGGGCGAGGGATTATCGATGAGCAGTTCTTC	CSVGRGIIDEQFF